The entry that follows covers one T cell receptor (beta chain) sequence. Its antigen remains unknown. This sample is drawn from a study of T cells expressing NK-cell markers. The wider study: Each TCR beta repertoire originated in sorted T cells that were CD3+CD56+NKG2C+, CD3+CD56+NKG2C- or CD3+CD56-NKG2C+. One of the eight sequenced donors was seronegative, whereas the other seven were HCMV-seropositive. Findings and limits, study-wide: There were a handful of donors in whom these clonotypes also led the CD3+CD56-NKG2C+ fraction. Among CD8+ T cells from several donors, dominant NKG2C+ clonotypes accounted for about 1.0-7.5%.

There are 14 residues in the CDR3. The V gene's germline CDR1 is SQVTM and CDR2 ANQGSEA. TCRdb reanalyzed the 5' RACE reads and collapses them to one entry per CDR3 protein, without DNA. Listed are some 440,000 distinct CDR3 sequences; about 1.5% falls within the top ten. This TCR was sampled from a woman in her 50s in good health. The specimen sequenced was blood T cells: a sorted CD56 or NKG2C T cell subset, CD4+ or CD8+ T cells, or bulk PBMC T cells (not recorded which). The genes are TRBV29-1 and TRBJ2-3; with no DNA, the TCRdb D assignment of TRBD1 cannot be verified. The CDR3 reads CSARQGVSTDTQYF.